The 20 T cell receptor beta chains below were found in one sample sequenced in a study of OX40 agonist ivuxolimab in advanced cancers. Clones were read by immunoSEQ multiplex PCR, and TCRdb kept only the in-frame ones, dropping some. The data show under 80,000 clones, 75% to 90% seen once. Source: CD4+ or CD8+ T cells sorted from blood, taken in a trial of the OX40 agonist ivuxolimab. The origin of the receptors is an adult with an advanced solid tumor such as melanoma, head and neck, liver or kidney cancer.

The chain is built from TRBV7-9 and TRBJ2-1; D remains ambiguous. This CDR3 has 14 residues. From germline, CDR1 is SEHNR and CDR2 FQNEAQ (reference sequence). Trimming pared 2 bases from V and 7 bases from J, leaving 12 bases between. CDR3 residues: CASSLSLGRNEQFF. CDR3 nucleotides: TGTGCCAGCAGCTTAAGTCTAGGGCGGAATGAGCAGTTCTTC.

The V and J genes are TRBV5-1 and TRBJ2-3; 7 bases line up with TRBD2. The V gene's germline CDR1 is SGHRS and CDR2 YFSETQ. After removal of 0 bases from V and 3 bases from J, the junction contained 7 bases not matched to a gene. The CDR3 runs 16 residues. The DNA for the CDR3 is TGCGCCAGCAGCTTGGCTGGCGGGGGAGAGACAGATACGCAGTATTTT. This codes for CASSLAGGGETDTQYF.

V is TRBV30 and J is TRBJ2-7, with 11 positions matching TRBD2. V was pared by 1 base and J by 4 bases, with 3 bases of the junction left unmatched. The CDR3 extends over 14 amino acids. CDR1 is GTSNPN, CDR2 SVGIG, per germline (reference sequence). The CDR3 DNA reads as TGTGCCTGGAGTGCTAGCGGGAGGTTTTACGAGCAGTACTTC. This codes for CAWSASGRFYEQYF.

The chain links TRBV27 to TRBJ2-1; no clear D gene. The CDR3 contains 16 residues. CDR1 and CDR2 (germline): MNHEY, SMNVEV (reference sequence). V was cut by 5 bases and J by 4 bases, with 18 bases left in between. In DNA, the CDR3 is TGTGCCAGCAGTCGGACGGCGGCTAACCCTTACAATGAGCAGTTCTTC. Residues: CASSRTAANPYNEQFF.

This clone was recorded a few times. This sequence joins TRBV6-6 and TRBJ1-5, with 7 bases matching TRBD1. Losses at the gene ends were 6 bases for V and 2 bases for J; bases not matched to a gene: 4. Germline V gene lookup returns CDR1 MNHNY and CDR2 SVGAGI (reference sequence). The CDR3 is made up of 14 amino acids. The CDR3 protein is CASRPGQGNQPQHF. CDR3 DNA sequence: TGTGCCAGCAGGCCCGGACAGGGCAATCAGCCCCAGCATTTT.

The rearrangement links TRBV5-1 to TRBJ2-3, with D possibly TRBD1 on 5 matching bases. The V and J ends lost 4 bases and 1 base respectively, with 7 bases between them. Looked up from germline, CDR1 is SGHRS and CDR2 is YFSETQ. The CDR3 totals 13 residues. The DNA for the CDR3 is TGCGCCAGCAGCCAGACAGGCACAGATACGCAGTATTTT. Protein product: CASSQTGTDTQYF.

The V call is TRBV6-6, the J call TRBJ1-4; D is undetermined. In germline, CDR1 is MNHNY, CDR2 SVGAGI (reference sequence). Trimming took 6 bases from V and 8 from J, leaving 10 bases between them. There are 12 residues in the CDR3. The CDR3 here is CASRDSMEKLFF. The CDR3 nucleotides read TGTGCCAGCAGAGATAGCATGGAAAAACTGTTTTTT.

Here the CDR3 reads CAWDNRDTGELFF. The CDR3 DNA reads TGTGCCTGGGACAACCGGGATACCGGGGAGCTGTTTTTT. This chain joins TRBV30 and TRBJ2-2; D is perhaps TRBD2 (5 bases). Trimming pared 5 bases from V and 5 bases from J, leaving 12 bases between. This CDR3 is 13 amino acids long. Germline CDR1 reads GTSNPN; CDR2 reads SVGIG (reference sequence). The full variable domain, completed using reference TRBV30 and TRBJ2-2, is SQTIHQWPATLVQPVGSPLSLECTVEGTSNPNLYWYRQAAGRGLQLLFYSVGIGQISSEVPQNLSASRPQDRQFILSSKKLLLSDSGFYLCAWDNRDTGELFFGEGSRLTVL.

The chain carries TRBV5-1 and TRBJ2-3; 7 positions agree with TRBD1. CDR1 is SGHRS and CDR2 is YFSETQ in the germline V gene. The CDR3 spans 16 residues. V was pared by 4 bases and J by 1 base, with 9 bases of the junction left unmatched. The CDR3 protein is CASSPTGQVRTDTQYF. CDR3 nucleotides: TGCGCCAGCAGCCCAACCGGACAGGTCCGCACAGATACGCAGTATTTT.

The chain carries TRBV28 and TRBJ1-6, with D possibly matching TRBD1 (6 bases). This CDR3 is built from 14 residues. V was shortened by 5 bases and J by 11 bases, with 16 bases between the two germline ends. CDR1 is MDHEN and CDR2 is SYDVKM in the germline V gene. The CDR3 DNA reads TGTGCCAGCAGTCCCGGGACATTAAGTACACCCCTCCACTTT. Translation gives CASSPGTLSTPLHF.

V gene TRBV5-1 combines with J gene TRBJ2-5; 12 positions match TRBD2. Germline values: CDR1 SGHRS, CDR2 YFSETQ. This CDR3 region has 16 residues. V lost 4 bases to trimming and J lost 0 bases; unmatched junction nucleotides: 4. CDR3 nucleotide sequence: TGCGCCAGCAGCGCGAGGACTAGCGGGAACCAAGAGACCCAGTACTTC. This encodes CASSARTSGNQETQYF.

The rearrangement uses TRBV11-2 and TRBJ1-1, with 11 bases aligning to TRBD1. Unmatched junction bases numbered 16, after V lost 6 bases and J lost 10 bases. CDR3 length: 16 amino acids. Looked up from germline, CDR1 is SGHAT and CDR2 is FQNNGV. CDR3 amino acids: CASSITETGQGGRAFF. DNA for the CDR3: TGTGCCAGCAGTATTACGGAAACGGGACAGGGGGGGCGAGCTTTCTTT.

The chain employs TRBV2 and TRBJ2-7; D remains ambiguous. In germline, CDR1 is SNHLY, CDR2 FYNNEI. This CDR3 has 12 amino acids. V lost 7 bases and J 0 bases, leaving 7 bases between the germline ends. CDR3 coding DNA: TGTGCCAGCAATAGGGACTCCTACGAGCAGTACTTC. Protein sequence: CASNRDSYEQYF.

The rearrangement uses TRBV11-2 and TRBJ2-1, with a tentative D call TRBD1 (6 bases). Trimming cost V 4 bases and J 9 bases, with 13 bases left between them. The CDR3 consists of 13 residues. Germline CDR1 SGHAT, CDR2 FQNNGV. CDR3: CASSSNTGTEQFF. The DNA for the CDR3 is TGTGCCAGCAGCTCAAATACAGGGACTGAGCAGTTCTTC.

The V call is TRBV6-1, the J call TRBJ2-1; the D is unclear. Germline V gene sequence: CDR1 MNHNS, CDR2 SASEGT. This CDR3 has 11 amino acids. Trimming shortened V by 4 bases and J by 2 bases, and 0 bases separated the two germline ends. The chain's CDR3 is CASSAYNEQFF. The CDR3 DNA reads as TGTGCCAGCAGTGCCTACAATGAGCAGTTCTTC.

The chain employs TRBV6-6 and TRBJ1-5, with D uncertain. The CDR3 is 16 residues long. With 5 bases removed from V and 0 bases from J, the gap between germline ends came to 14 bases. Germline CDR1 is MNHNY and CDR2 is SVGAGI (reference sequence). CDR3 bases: TGTGCCAGCAGTCAAATACAGATTTATAGCAATCAGCCCCAGCATTTT. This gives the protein CASSQIQIYSNQPQHF.

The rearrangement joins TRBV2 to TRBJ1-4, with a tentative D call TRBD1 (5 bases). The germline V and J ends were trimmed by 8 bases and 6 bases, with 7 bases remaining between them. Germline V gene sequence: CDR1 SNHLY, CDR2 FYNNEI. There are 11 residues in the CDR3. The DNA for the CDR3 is TGTGCCAGCCCCAGGGATGAAAAACTGTTTTTT. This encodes CASPRDEKLFF.

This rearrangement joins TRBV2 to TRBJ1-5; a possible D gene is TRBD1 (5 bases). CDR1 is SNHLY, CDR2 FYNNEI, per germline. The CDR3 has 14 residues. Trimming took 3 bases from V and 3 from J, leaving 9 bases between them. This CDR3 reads CASSEGQVNQPQHF. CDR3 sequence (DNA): TGTGCCAGCAGTGAGGGGCAGGTCAATCAGCCCCAGCATTTT.

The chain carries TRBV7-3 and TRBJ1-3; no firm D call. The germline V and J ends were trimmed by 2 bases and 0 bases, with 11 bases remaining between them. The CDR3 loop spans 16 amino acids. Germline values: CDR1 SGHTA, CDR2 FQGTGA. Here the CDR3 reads CASSLDGQISGNTIYF. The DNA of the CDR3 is TGTGCCAGCAGCTTAGACGGGCAAATCTCTGGAAACACCATATATTTT.

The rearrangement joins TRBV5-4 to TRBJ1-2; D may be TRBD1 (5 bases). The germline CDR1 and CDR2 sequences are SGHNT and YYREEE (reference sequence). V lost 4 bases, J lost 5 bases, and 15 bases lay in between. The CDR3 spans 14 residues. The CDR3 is CASSPGGAEYGYTF. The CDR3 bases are TGTGCCAGCAGCCCCGGAGGGGCAGAGTATGGCTACACCTTC.